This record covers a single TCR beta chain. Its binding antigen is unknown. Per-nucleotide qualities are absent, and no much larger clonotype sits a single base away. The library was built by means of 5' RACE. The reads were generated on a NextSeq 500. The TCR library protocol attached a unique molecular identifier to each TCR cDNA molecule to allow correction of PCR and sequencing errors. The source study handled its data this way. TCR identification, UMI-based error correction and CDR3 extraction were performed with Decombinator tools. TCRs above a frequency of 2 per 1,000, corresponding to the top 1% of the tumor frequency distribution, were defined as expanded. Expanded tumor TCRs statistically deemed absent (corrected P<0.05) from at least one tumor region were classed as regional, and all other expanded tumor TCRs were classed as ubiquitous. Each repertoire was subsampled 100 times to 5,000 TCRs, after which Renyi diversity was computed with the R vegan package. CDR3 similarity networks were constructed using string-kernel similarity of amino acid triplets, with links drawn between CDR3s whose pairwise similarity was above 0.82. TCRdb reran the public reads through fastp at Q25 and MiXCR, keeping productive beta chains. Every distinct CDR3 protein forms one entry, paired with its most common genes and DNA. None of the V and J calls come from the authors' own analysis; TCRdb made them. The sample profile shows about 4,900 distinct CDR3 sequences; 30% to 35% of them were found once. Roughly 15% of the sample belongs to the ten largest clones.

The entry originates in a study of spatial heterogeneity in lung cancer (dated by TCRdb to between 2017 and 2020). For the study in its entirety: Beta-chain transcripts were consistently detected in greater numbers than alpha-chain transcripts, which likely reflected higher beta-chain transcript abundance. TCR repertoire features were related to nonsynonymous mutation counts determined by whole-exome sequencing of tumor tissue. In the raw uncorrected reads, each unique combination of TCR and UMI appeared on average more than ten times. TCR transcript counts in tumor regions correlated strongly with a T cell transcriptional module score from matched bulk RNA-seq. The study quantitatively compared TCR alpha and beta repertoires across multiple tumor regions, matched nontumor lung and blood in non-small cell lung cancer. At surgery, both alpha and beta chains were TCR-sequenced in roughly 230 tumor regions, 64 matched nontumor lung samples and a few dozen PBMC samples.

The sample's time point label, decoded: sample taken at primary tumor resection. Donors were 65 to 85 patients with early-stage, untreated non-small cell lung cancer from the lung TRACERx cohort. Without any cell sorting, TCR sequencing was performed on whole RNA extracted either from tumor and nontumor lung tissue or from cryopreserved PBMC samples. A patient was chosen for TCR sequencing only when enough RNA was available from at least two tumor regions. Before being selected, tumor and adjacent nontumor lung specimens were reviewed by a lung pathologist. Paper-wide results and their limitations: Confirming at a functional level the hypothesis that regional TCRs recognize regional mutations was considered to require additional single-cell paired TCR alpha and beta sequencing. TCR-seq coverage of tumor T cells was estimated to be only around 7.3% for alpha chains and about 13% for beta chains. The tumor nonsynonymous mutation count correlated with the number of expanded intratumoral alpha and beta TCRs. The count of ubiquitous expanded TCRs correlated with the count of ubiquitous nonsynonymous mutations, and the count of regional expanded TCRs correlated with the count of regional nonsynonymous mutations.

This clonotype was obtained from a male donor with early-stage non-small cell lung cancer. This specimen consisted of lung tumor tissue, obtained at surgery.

Here the CDR3 is given as CASSRTSGGANLETQYF. The DNA sequence is given as TGTGCCAGCAGTCGGACTAGCGGGGGGGCCAATTTAGAGACCCAGTACTTC. This sequence uses TRBV7-2 and TRBJ2-5; 15 bases in the junction line up with TRBD2. From V the trimming removes 6 bases and from J it removes 4 bases, while the gene matches leave 9 bases of the junction unaccounted for. The CDR3 spans 17 residues, from the cysteine through the phenylalanine. Only CDR3 DNA remains: 51 bases, in frame from the first base. From the germline V gene, CDR1 is SGHTA and CDR2 is FQGNSA.